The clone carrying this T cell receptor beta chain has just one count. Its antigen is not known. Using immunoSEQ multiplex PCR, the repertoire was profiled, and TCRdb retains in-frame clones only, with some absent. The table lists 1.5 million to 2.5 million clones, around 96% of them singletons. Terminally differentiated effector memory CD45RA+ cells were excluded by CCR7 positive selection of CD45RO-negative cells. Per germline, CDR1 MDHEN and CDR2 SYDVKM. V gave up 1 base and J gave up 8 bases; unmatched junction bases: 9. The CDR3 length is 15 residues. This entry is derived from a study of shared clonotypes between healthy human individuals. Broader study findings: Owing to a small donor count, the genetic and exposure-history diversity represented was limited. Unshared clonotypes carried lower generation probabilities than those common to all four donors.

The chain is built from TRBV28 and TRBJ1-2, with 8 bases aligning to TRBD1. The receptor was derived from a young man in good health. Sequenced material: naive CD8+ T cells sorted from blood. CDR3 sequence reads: CASSLSIQGALGYTF. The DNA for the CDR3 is TGTGCCAGCAGTTTATCCATCCAGGGGGCTCTCGGCTACACCTTC.